This passage covers 27 T cell receptor beta chains from one sample sequenced in a study of blood T cell repertoires in COVID-19. Clones were sequenced by immunoSEQ multiplex PCR, and TCRdb holds only the in-frame ones, with some missing. The sample shows fewer than 200,000 clones, approximately 91% of them seen only once. Sequenced material: peripheral blood. The receptors here all came from a man aged 18 to 30 with COVID-19, enrolled during active disease.

The V call is TRBV7-2, the J call TRBJ2-7; 11 bases are shared with TRBD2. Germline CDR1 SGHTA, CDR2 FQGNSA. The length of the CDR3 is 17 residues. The V segment lost 4 bases and the J segment 3 bases; nucleotides outside the gene matches: 11. CDR3 sequence (DNA): TGTGCCAGCAGCTCCAACGGTCTAGCGGGAGGAAACTACGAGCAGTACTTC. It codes for CASSSNGLAGGNYEQYF.

The gene calls are TRBV19 and TRBJ2-3; 9 nucleotides agree with TRBD2. In germline, CDR1 is LNHDA, CDR2 SQIVND (reference sequence). The CDR3 contains 15 residues. The ends lost 6 bases at V and 3 bases at J; junction bases unmatched: 7. Here the CDR3 DNA reads TGTGCCAGTAGCGCTTACGCGGGAGGGACAGATACGCAGTATTTT. It translates to CASSAYAGGTDTQYF.

A single count supports this clone. The chain has TRBV11-2 and TRBJ2-1, with D possibly matching TRBD1 (7 bases). V lost 0 bases and J lost 8, with 11 bases in between. The CDR3 runs 14 residues. Germline loops: CDR1 SGHAT, CDR2 FQNNGV. The CDR3 DNA sequence: TGTGCCAGCAGCTTAGACAGGGGGGTGGATGAGCAGTTCTTC. Translation gives CASSLDRGVDEQFF.

V and J are TRBV7-2 and TRBJ2-1, with 8 bases that match TRBD2. The CDR3 runs to 16 residues. Germline V gene data show CDR1 as SGHTA and CDR2 as FQGNSA. J gave up 0 bases and V 2 bases, and 3 bases lay outside the gene matches. In DNA, the CDR3 is TGTGCCAGCAGCTTATACAGCGGGAGCTCCTACAATGAGCAGTTCTTC. Protein product: CASSLYSGSSYNEQFF.

V gene TRBV4-3 combines with J gene TRBJ2-7, with 8 bases aligning to TRBD2. Germline loops: CDR1 LGHNA, CDR2 YSLEER. The V gene end was trimmed by 1 base and the J gene end by 4 bases; junction bases not matched to a gene: 9. The length of the CDR3 is 16 residues. The CDR3 sequence: CASSQVLAVGGYEQYF. The CDR3 coding sequence is TGCGCCAGCAGCCAAGTACTAGCGGTAGGAGGATACGAGCAGTACTTC.

The chain employs TRBV12-3 or TRBV12-4 and TRBJ1-3; no clear D gene. The CDR3 runs 13 residues. V lost 10 bases and J 0 bases, leaving 10 bases between the germline ends. CDR3 sequence (DNA): TGTGCCATCATGCATAGCTCTGGAAACACCATATATTTT. Translation: CAIMHSSGNTIYF.

The CDR3 DNA is TGCGCCAGCAGCTTAGACAGGCTTAACTATGGCTACACCTTC. It yields the protein CASSLDRLNYGYTF. The chain has TRBV5-1 and TRBJ1-2, with D possibly being TRBD1 (6 bases). CDR3 length equals 14 residues. CDR1 is SGHRS and CDR2 is YFSETQ in the germline V gene. The V end lost 2 bases, the J end lost 1 base, and 9 bases lay between the germline ends.

The table lists this clone with a few counts. V usage is TRBV30 and J usage is TRBJ1-6, with 9 bases matching TRBD1. This CDR3 has 14 residues. Looked up from germline, CDR1 is GTSNPN and CDR2 is SVGIG (reference sequence). V shed 4 bases, J shed 7 bases, and the junction held 5 bases outside the gene matches. The CDR3 nucleotides are TGTGCCTGGACCCGTGGGACAGGGAATTCACCCCTCCACTTT. Protein product: CAWTRGTGNSPLHF.

This chain connects TRBV7-3 to TRBJ2-2, with D tentatively TRBD1 (7 bases). The CDR3 covers 13 residues. Trimming took off 6 bases at V and 8 bases at J, with 13 bases between the two ends. Germline CDR1 is SGHTA and CDR2 is FQGTGA. CDR3 protein: CASRTEGAGELFF. CDR3 coding DNA: TGTGCCAGCAGAACGGAGGGGGCGGGGGAGCTGTTTTTT. Filled out from reference TRBV7-3 and TRBJ2-2, the complete variable domain reads GAGVSQTPSNKVTEKGKYVELRCDPISGHTALYWYRQSLGQGPEFLIYFQGTGAADDSGLPNDRFFAVRPEGSVSTLKIQRTERGDSAVYLCASRTEGAGELFFGEGSRLTVL.

The V call is TRBV10-3, the J call TRBJ2-7; the D gene is possibly TRBD2 (6 bases). Trimming took 3 bases from V and 2 from J, leaving 8 bases between them. CDR1 and CDR2 from the germline V gene are ENHRY and SYGVKD. The length of the CDR3 is 13 residues. The DNA for the CDR3 is TGTGCCATCAGTGAACGGGGGACCTACGAGCAGTACTTC. Translated: CAISERGTYEQYF.

J is TRBJ1-2 and V is TRBV5-1, with 8 bases that match TRBD1. V lost 4 bases, J lost 0 bases, and 8 bases stayed unmatched. CDR1 and CDR2 from the germline V gene are SGHRS and YFSETQ. This CDR3 is 16 amino acids long. CDR3 sequence: CASSGAGQAPNYGYTF. Here the CDR3 DNA reads TGCGCCAGCAGCGGAGCGGGACAGGCTCCTAACTATGGCTACACCTTC.

This clone was detected only a few times. This chain joins TRBV3-1 (or the pseudogene TRBV3-2) and TRBJ1-2; the D gene is possibly TRBD1 (6 bases). The CDR3 runs 16 residues. Germline lookup yields CDR1 LGHDT and CDR2 YNNKEL (reference sequence). The V end was cut by 3 bases, the J end by 8 bases, with 22 bases between. The CDR3 nucleotides read TGTGCCAGCAGCCATGACTCCGGGACAAAGGGAGAAGGCTACACCTTC. Its translation: CASSHDSGTKGEGYTF.

The chain combines TRBV5-5 with TRBJ2-3; 8 bases fit TRBD1. This CDR3 spans 15 amino acids. CDR1 and CDR2 from the germline V gene are SGHKS and YYEKEE (reference sequence). The junction had 4 bases not matched to a gene; V was cut back by 0 bases and J by 4 bases. CDR3: CASSLVRGRADTQYF. For the CDR3, the DNA is TGTGCCAGCAGCTTGGTCAGGGGGCGAGCAGATACGCAGTATTTT. The full variable domain, completed using reference TRBV5-5 and TRBJ2-3, is DAGVTQSPTHLIKTRGQQVTLRCSPISGHKSVSWYQQVLGQGPQFIFQYYEKEERGRGNFPDRFSARQFPNYSSELNVNALLLGDSALYLCASSLVRGRADTQYFGPGTRLTVL.

The chain has TRBV9 and TRBJ1-2, with 12 bases matching TRBD1. Germline values: CDR1 SGDLS, CDR2 YYNGEE. The CDR3 runs to 16 residues. V shed 4 bases, J shed 6 bases, and the junction held 10 bases outside the gene matches. The CDR3: CASSPGTGGAGDGYTF. As DNA, the CDR3 is TGTGCCAGCAGCCCCGGGACAGGGGGCGCAGGCGATGGCTACACCTTC.

V is TRBV7-8 and J is TRBJ1-1; 7 bases map to TRBD1. CDR3 length equals 15 residues. The ends lost 3 bases at V and 4 bases at J; junction bases unmatched: 8. Germline assignment: CDR1 SGHVS and CDR2 FQNEAQ. CDR3: CASSFDRVKVTEAFF. Written as DNA, the CDR3 is TGTGCCAGCAGCTTTGACAGGGTTAAAGTCACTGAAGCTTTCTTT.

J is TRBJ2-1 and V is TRBV18; 11 bases are a match to TRBD2. The CDR3 contains 14 residues. The germline V gene has CDR1 KGHSH and CDR2 LQKENI. V lost 8 bases, J lost 3 bases, and 3 bases stayed unmatched. The chain's CDR3 is CASLTSGGYNEQFF. In nucleotides, the CDR3 is TGTGCCAGCCTAACTAGCGGGGGCTACAATGAGCAGTTCTTC.

The V gene is TRBV5-6, the J gene TRBJ2-3; 10 bases map to TRBD2. J gave up 0 bases and V 2 bases, and 6 bases lay outside the gene matches. The CDR3 sequence is 17 residues long. The germline CDR1 and CDR2 sequences are SGHDT and YYEEEE. CDR3 DNA sequence: TGTGCCAGCAGCTTTGAGCGGGAGGGGTTTAGCACAGATACGCAGTATTTT. This translates into CASSFEREGFSTDTQYF.

The V call is TRBV2, the J call TRBJ2-2; D ambiguous. CDR1 and CDR2 (germline): SNHLY, FYNNEI. V lost 3 bases and J lost 4, with 9 bases in between. The CDR3 spans 14 residues. CDR3 sequence (DNA): TGTGCCAGCAGTGACAGTCGCGGCACCGGGGAGCTGTTTTTT. Amino acid sequence: CASSDSRGTGELFF. Full variable domain (outside the CDR3, taken from reference TRBV2 and TRBJ2-2): EPEVTQTPSHQVTQMGQEVILRCVPISNHLYFYWYRQILGQKVEFLVSFYNNEISEKSEIFDDQFSVERPDGSNFTLKIRSTKLEDSAMYFCASSDSRGTGELFFGEGSRLTVL.

The J gene is TRBJ2-7, the V gene TRBV5-6; D may be TRBD2 (6 bases). Germline CDR1 and CDR2: SGHDT and YYEEEE. The CDR3 runs to 14 residues. V was shortened by 0 bases and J by 3 bases, with 10 bases between the two germline ends. CDR3 protein: CASSLVGLHYEQYF. Here the CDR3 DNA reads TGTGCCAGCAGCTTGGTGGGACTTCACTACGAGCAGTACTTC.

The chain is built from TRBV28 and TRBJ1-4; no clear D gene. CDR1 and CDR2 from the germline V gene are MDHEN and SYDVKM. The CDR3 sequence is 14 residues long. Trimming took off 2 bases at V and 5 bases at J, with 9 bases between the two ends. The CDR3 bases are TGTGCCAGCAGTTTAACGGGGATAAATGAAAAACTGTTTTTT. It encodes CASSLTGINEKLFF.

This clone was seen only a few times. The genes are TRBV7-9 and TRBJ2-7, with 12 positions matching TRBD2. J lost 0 bases, V lost 5 bases, and 5 bases had no gene match. The CDR3 length is 16 residues. Germline values: CDR1 SEHNR, CDR2 FQNEAQ (reference sequence). Written as DNA, the CDR3 is TGTGCCAGCAGCCCGCCGACTAGCGGGAGCTCCTACGAGCAGTACTTC. Translation: CASSPPTSGSSYEQYF. Full variable domain (remainder filled in from reference TRBV7-9 and TRBJ2-7): DTGVSQNPRHKITKRGQNVTFRCDPISEHNRLYWYRQTLGQGPEFLTYFQNEAQLEKSRLLSDRFSAERPKGSFSTLEIQRTEQGDSAMYLCASSPPTSGSSYEQYFGPGTRLTVT.

This clone showed up just once. The chain has TRBV5-6 and TRBJ2-2; maybe TRBD1 (6 bases). The CDR3 covers 17 residues. V was shortened by 3 bases and J by 2 bases, with 17 bases between the two germline ends. CDR1 is SGHDT, CDR2 YYEEEE, per germline. The CDR3 DNA reads TGTGCCAGCAGCTCTAAACTCCGGGACACCAACACCGGGGAGCTGTTTTTT. Translating it yields CASSSKLRDTNTGELFF.

V and J are TRBV2 and TRBJ1-2; 9 bases align to TRBD1. CDR3 size: 17 residues. Per the germline V gene, CDR1 is SNHLY and CDR2 is FYNNEI. The J segment lost 4 bases and the V segment lost 8 bases, leaving 17 bases of the junction unmatched. CDR3 loop: CASFAVGQGRRTYGYTF. The CDR3 region has the DNA TGTGCCAGCTTCGCGGTGGGACAGGGAAGAAGGACCTATGGCTACACCTTC.

The gene calls are TRBV14 and TRBJ1-2, with a weak D call TRBD1 (6 bases). Germline V lookup: CDR1 SGHDN, CDR2 FVKESK. The germline V and J ends were trimmed by 4 bases and 7 bases, with 25 bases remaining between them. This CDR3 has 17 amino acids. The CDR3 sequence is CASSLFPDGGRLGGYTF. The CDR3 nucleotides are TGTGCCAGCAGCCTCTTCCCGGACGGGGGGCGCCTCGGTGGCTACACCTTC.

The V and J genes are TRBV6-5 and TRBJ1-5, with 7 nucleotides matching TRBD1. The CDR3 covers 16 residues. Germline lookup yields CDR1 MNHEY and CDR2 SVGAGI. Trimming took 2 bases from V and 5 from J; bases not matched to a gene: 9. The CDR3, as DNA: TGTGCCAGCAGTTACCTTAGACAGGGAGGAGATCAGCCCCAGCATTTT. Translated: CASSYLRQGGDQPQHF.

V gene TRBV5-4 combines with J gene TRBJ2-7, with a tentative D call TRBD2 (5 bases). Germline lookup yields CDR1 SGHNT and CDR2 YYREEE (reference sequence). The CDR3 extends over 14 amino acids. V shed 3 bases and J shed 0 bases, with 10 bases lying between them. The chain's CDR3 is CASSSSTTSYEQYF. CDR3 coding DNA: TGTGCCAGCAGCTCTAGCACCACCTCCTACGAGCAGTACTTC.

V gene TRBV5-6 combines with J gene TRBJ1-1; TRBD1 is a possible D gene (5 bases). Germline V gene sequence: CDR1 SGHDT, CDR2 YYEEEE. With 1 base removed from V and 0 bases from J, the gap between germline ends came to 7 bases. The CDR3 loop spans 14 amino acids. Here the CDR3 DNA reads TGTGCCAGCAGCTTGTGGGGCCTGAACACTGAAGCTTTCTTT. This gives the protein CASSLWGLNTEAFF.